The TCR beta chain described here comes from a study of T cells in Graves' hyperthyroidism and ophthalmopathy. Thyroid ultrasound, orbital computed tomography, clinical symptoms, and serum thyroxine and TRAb underpinned diagnoses. Around 10 ml fresh peripheral blood yielded the PBMCs. Study-wide points: Peripheral blood also featured most of the thyroid clonotypes expanded above 0.001.

Germline lookup yields CDR1 SQVTM and CDR2 ANQGSEA. This CDR3 is 15 amino acids long. Losses at the gene ends were 7 bases for V and 5 bases for J; bases not matched to a gene: 11. As to this clonotype: As yet, its antigen is unknown.

RNA transcripts provided the source from which TCR beta CDR3 regions were amplified. First-round RT-PCR targeting the TCR CDR3 was performed with the HTBI primer set. TCRdb fed the multiplex PCR reads into MiXCR, producing one record per CDR3 protein. The sample has about 400,000 distinct CDR3 sequences, roughly 14% seen once. The sequence came from a young man with Graves' ophthalmopathy. The sample taken for sequencing was blood. The gene calls are TRBV29-1 and TRBJ2-3; 11 bases agree with TRBD2. Here the CDR3 DNA reads TGCAGCGCCGTGCTGGTAGCGGGAGGGCAAGATACGCAGTATTTT. Translation gives CSAVLVAGGQDTQYF.